A selection of T cell receptor beta chains follows, all from one sample in a study of molecular identifiers for immune sequencing clone quantification. In TCRdb, the PCR reads were re-called with MiXCR into one record per CDR3 protein. This table holds 80,000 to 95,000 distinct CDR3 sequences, around 17% found once. The specimen was naive CD8+ T cells from blood, with Jurkat cell RNA spiked in. The source is a human donor in good health. Some libraries in this study had Jurkat cell RNA spiked in. CDR3s include the opening cysteine and the closing phenylalanine or tryptophan.

j_call v_call cdr3_aa
TRBJ1-2 TRBV5-6 CASSPWGGANYGYTF
TRBJ2-1 TRBV4-3 CASSQDRAGGAYNEQFF
TRBJ2-6 TRBV7-8 CASTPGLQGASGANVLTF
TRBJ2-2 TRBV5-5 CASSFGPATGELFF
TRBJ1-4 TRBV7-9 CASSPPGATNEKLFF
TRBJ2-4 TRBV7-9 CASSLAPGVNKRRDIQYF
TRBJ2-5 TRBV2 CASSWGGGETQYF
TRBJ2-7 TRBV20-1 CSARRTSGSYEQYF
TRBJ2-2 TRBV4-3 CASSQDRRGADTGELFF
TRBJ2-1 TRBV13 CASSRGLAVTYNEQFF
TRBJ2-1 TRBV27 CASSLRAVYNEQFF
TRBJ2-1 TRBV20-1 CSARPSGLAGPDEQFF
TRBJ1-1 TRBV4-3 CASTNSPGGASEAFF
TRBJ2-7 TRBV5-5 CASSFDRTGFSSYEQYF
TRBJ1-1 TRBV5-6 CASSLLRTEAFF
TRBJ1-1 TRBV4-1 CASSRSYGSTEAFF
TRBJ2-5 TRBV3-1 CASSQIDHPKPGAETQYF
TRBJ1-6 TRBV11-2 CASSSNLEWGSPLHF
TRBJ2-2 TRBV5-5 CASSLAVGSGELFF
TRBJ1-5 TRBV24-1 CATSDLDQGAVGNQPQHF
TRBJ1-1 TRBV7-9 CASSQPTGRTEAFF
TRBJ2-5 TRBV3-1 CASSQEAGREETQYF
TRBJ1-6 TRBV7-2 CASSLGWAGRNSPLHF
TRBJ2-7 TRBV5-4 CASSVEGSEQYF
TRBJ2-7 TRBV6-2/TRBV6-3 CASSYSTGNEQYF
TRBJ2-1 TRBV11-2 CASGLPLNEQFF
TRBJ2-7 TRBV7-2 CASSFFPGGRNPEQYF
TRBJ2-4 TRBV27 CASSLGTGSRNIQYF
TRBJ2-1 TRBV29-1 CSVERGGEQFF
TRBJ2-7 TRBV7-9 CATFREASPKGGEQYF
TRBJ2-1 TRBV24-1 CATSDAGTGNEQFF
TRBJ1-1 TRBV29-1 CSGSGTYTEAFF
TRBJ2-2 TRBV7-6 CAGSLAEGTGELFF
TRBJ1-2 TRBV4-1 CASSQDNGAGYGYTF
TRBJ2-7 TRBV27 CASNPAAGAVYEQYF
TRBJ1-5 TRBV10-2 CATRAGYDSNQPQHF
TRBJ2-5 TRBV7-6 CASSLLEGRETQYF
TRBJ2-7 TRBV10-3 CAISEPGAGEQYF
TRBJ2-3 TRBV7-9 CASSLASSGGSTDTQYF
TRBJ2-7 TRBV12-3/TRBV12-4 CASSPGAGLLYEQYF
TRBJ2-7 TRBV19 CASSIAPAAYERYF
TRBJ2-5 TRBV12-3/TRBV12-4 CASSPGTGEETQYF
TRBJ2-3 TRBV7-6 CASSLRIERTDTQYF
TRBJ2-5 TRBV27 CASSLSAAPSRQETQYF
TRBJ1-1 TRBV9 CASSVVGQGAEAFF
TRBJ2-2 TRBV5-3 CASNLASGELFF
TRBJ2-1 TRBV11-2 CASSLSGNEQFF
TRBJ2-7 TRBV29-1 CSVEDRDRPYEQYF
TRBJ1-1 TRBV27 CASSLLAVNTEAFF
TRBJ1-1 TRBV12-5 CASGPSTEAFF
TRBJ2-3 TRBV12-5 CASGFGDTDTQYF
TRBJ2-6 TRBV30 CAWSVPGASVLTF
TRBJ2-4 TRBV12-3/TRBV12-4 CASSYSGFRAKNIQYF
TRBJ1-1 TRBV5-5 CASSLLQGGTEAFF
TRBJ1-1 TRBV7-9 CASSRHPHLFF
TRBJ2-1 TRBV29-1 CSVEKLAGDEQFF
TRBJ1-4 TRBV4-2 CASSQDRRTTNEKLFF
TRBJ2-2 TRBV13 CASSLGDTYTGELFF
TRBJ2-7 TRBV2 CASSGRGPGDEQYF
TRBJ2-3 TRBV12-3/TRBV12-4 CASSHPSQGPDTQYF